The source of this TCR beta chain is a study of T-cell reconstitution after alpha-beta-depleted transplantation in children. The sample holds many counts of this clonotype. CDR1 and CDR2 (germline): ENHRY, SYGVKD. Trimming cost V 5 bases and J 3 bases; bases outside gene matches: 3. The CDR3 is made up of 15 amino acids. Construction of the TCRbeta library involved unique molecular identifiers. Via MiXCR, TCRdb re-called the PCR reads, giving one row per CDR3 protein. The sample contains around 240,000 distinct CDR3 sequences, around 8.9% of which appear only once. This sample comprised PBMCs from the stem cell graft donor, obtained from the stem cell graft. The sequence came from a human donor who donated a stem cell graft to a child with SCID. V is TRBV10-3 and J is TRBJ2-1; 11 nucleotides agree with TRBD2. The CDR3 loop reads CAISRTSGGYNEQFF. In DNA form, the CDR3 reads TGTGCCATCAGTAGAACTAGCGGGGGCTACAATGAGCAGTTCTTC.